Below, 21 T cell receptor beta chains from the same sample are listed, as sequenced in a study of graft-versus-host responses after intestinal transplantation. Profiling relied on immunoSEQ multiplex PCR, and the TCRdb table lists in-frame clones only, not all of them. There are 85,000 to 100,000 clones in the sample; roughly 90% occur only once, and 0.3% to 0.45% lies in the top ten. These receptors lack a known antigen. Source: unstimulated CD4+ T cells sorted from spleen or lymph node cells, taken before transplant. These TCRs come from a human donor who was the organ donor for an intestinal transplant.

The genes are TRBV7-9 and TRBJ2-7; 8 nucleotides line up with TRBD1. V shed 5 bases and J 6 bases; nucleotides not matched to a gene: 6. The CDR3 totals 13 residues. Germline V lookup: CDR1 SEHNR, CDR2 FQNEAQ (reference sequence). This CDR3 is CASSQDREAEQYF. DNA for the CDR3: TGTGCCAGCAGCCAGGACAGGGAGGCCGAGCAGTACTTC.

The chain couples TRBV2 to TRBJ1-2; 8 nucleotides align to TRBD1. V gave up 6 bases and J gave up 5 bases; unmatched junction bases: 5. CDR3 length equals 13 residues. Germline loops: CDR1 SNHLY, CDR2 FYNNEI. CDR3 DNA sequence: TGTGCCAGCAGCGGGACAGGCCTTTATGGCTACACCTTC. Translating gives CASSGTGLYGYTF.

The V and J genes are TRBV5-4 and TRBJ2-3; 7 bases line up with TRBD1. V was pared by 6 bases and J by 3 bases, with 7 bases of the junction left unmatched. The CDR3 length is 14 residues. Germline CDR1 SGHNT, CDR2 YYREEE (reference sequence). The CDR3 coding sequence is TGTGCCAGCACAATGAGACAGGGAACAGATACGCAGTATTTT. This sequence encodes CASTMRQGTDTQYF.

The chain carries TRBV18 and TRBJ2-3; D may be TRBD1 (6 bases). Germline assignment: CDR1 KGHSH and CDR2 LQKENI. This CDR3 contains 15 residues. The V end lost 3 bases, the J end lost 2 bases, and 12 bases lay between the germline ends. The CDR3 bases are TGTGCCAGCTCACCCGGACAGCTATCCACAGATACGCAGTATTTT. Translated: CASSPGQLSTDTQYF.

The V call is TRBV5-1, the J call TRBJ1-4; 9 nucleotides agree with TRBD1. Germline V gene sequence: CDR1 SGHRS, CDR2 YFSETQ. The J segment lost 4 bases and the V segment lost 4 bases, leaving 5 bases of the junction unmatched. This CDR3 region has 15 residues. The CDR3 loop is CASSPGQGNNEKLFF. The CDR3 region has the DNA TGCGCCAGCAGCCCAGGACAGGGGAATAATGAAAAACTGTTTTTT. Full variable domain (missing parts from reference TRBV5-1 and TRBJ1-4): KAGVTQTPRYLIKTRGQQVTLSCSPISGHRSVSWYQQTPGQGLQFLFEYFSETQRNKGNFPGRFSGRQFSNSRSEMNVSTLELGDSALYLCASSPGQGNNEKLFFGSGTQLSVL.

As DNA, the CDR3 is TGTGCCAGCTCACCGGGACAGGGGCCGGATACGCAGTATTTT. This encodes CASSPGQGPDTQYF. The chain has TRBV18 and TRBJ2-3, with TRBD1 matching 10 bases. The junction had 3 bases not matched to a gene; V was cut back by 3 bases and J by 6 bases. Germline lookup yields CDR1 KGHSH and CDR2 LQKENI. This CDR3 has 14 amino acids.

The J gene is TRBJ1-4, the V gene TRBV19, with 7 positions matching TRBD1. This CDR3 spans 14 amino acids. Germline values: CDR1 LNHDA, CDR2 SQIVND (reference sequence). Germline trimming cut 9 bases from V and 8 bases from J; bases unmatched to any gene: 12. CDR3 DNA: TGTGCCAGCCGCCCGACAGGGAAGGGAGAAAAACTGTTTTTT. Its protein product is CASRPTGKGEKLFF.

The chain recombines TRBV28 with TRBJ1-4; 8 nucleotides agree with TRBD1. Germline V gene lookup returns CDR1 MDHEN and CDR2 SYDVKM. V was clipped by 4 bases and J by 3 bases; unmatched bases: 10. The CDR3 is 17 amino acids. CDR3 in DNA: TGTGCCAGCAGTTCAACCGGCGCAGGGGGCCCTAATGAAAAACTGTTTTTT. Its translation: CASSSTGAGGPNEKLFF.

The chain employs TRBV7-2 and TRBJ1-2; D is unresolved. With 1 base removed from V and 3 bases from J, the gap between germline ends came to 6 bases. Germline CDR1 and CDR2: SGHTA and FQGNSA. CDR3 length: 13 residues. In DNA, the CDR3 is TGTGCCAGCAGCTTAGTACCAGACTATGGCTACACCTTC. Translating it yields CASSLVPDYGYTF.

The CDR3 bases are TGTGCCAGCAGCGAACGGCAGGGAATGGGCGGGGAGCTGTTTTTT. Its protein is CASSERQGMGGELFF. J is TRBJ2-2 and V is TRBV7-3, with D possibly TRBD1 on 5 matching bases. This CDR3 region has 15 residues. Trimming cost V 5 bases and J 7 bases, with 17 bases left between them. Germline assignment: CDR1 SGHTA and CDR2 FQGTGA.

This chain uses TRBV28 with TRBJ2-5; 8 bases agree with TRBD2. The DNA matches TRBJ2-7 better at its end, which makes the J call doubtful. CDR3 length equals 16 residues. CDR1 MDHEN and CDR2 SYDVKM come from the germline V gene. The CDR3 loop reads CASSSLAGKRKYEQYF. The CDR3 region has the DNA TGTGCCAGCAGTTCGTTAGCGGGGAAGAGAAAATACGAGCAGTACTTC.

This clone was seen a single time. The chain couples TRBV7-2 to TRBJ1-2, with a possible D match to TRBD1 (6 bases). The V gene lost 3 bases and the J gene lost 9 bases, with 11 bases spanning the gap. The CDR3 has 12 amino acids. Per germline, CDR1 SGHTA and CDR2 FQGNSA. As DNA, the CDR3 is TGTGCCAGCAGCTTTGGAAGGGGGTGCTACACCTTC. It translates to CASSFGRGCYTF. The entire variable domain, with the rest obtained from reference TRBV7-2 and TRBJ1-2, is as follows: GAGVSQSPSNKVTEKGKDVELRCDPISGHTALYWYRQSLGQGLEFLIYFQGNSAPDKSGLPSDRFSAERTGGSVSTLTIQRTQQEDSAVYLCASSFGRGCYTFGSGTRLTVV.

The J gene is TRBJ2-5, the V gene TRBV11-1, with D perhaps TRBD1 (5 bases). CDR1 and CDR2 from the germline V gene are SGHAT and FQDESV (reference sequence). The V end was cut by 2 bases, the J end by 6 bases, with 13 bases between. The CDR3 is made up of 14 amino acids. The CDR3 loop reads CASSLRQGRKTQYF. The CDR3 nucleotides read TGTGCCAGCAGCTTACGGCAGGGTCGAAAGACCCAGTACTTC. The whole variable domain, filled in from reference TRBV11-1 and TRBJ2-5, reads EAEVAQSPRYKITEKSQAVAFWCDPISGHATLYWYRQILGQGPELLVQFQDESVVDDSQLPKDRFSAERLKGVDSTLKIQPAELGDSAMYLCASSLRQGRKTQYFGPGTRLLVL.

This chain connects TRBV13 to TRBJ2-7; 8 bases line up with TRBD2. The CDR3 runs 15 residues. V was pared by 5 bases and J by 4 bases, with 10 bases of the junction left unmatched. Germline loops: CDR1 PRHDT, CDR2 FYEKMQ (reference sequence). The CDR3 here is CASSPRDSGDYEQYF. The CDR3 DNA is TGTGCCAGCAGCCCCCGAGATAGCGGGGATTACGAGCAGTACTTC.

The rearrangement links TRBV18 to TRBJ1-2, with 12 nucleotides matching TRBD1. The germline V gene has CDR1 KGHSH and CDR2 LQKENI. The CDR3 extends over 15 amino acids. Unmatched junction bases numbered 7, after V lost 4 bases and J lost 7 bases. The CDR3 coding sequence is TGTGCCAGCTCACGTTCCGGGACAGGGGGCGGTGGCTACACCTTC. This translates into CASSRSGTGGGGYTF.

The V call is TRBV11-3, the J call TRBJ2-1; no firm D call. The CDR3 totals 15 residues. V lost 0 bases to trimming and J lost 0 bases, with 6 bases between them. Germline CDR1 reads SGHNT; CDR2 reads YENEEA. The CDR3 region has the DNA TGTGCCAGCAGCTTAGATGGTAGCTCCTACAATGAGCAGTTCTTC. Translating it yields CASSLDGSSYNEQFF.

The J gene is TRBJ2-3, the V gene TRBV14; TRBD2 aligns across 11 bases. V was clipped by 3 bases and J by 2 bases; unmatched bases: 7. The CDR3 runs 17 residues. Germline V gene lookup returns CDR1 SGHDN and CDR2 FVKESK. CDR3 loop: CASSHPLAGGATDTQYF. CDR3 DNA: TGTGCCAGCAGCCACCCCCTAGCGGGGGGTGCCACAGATACGCAGTATTTT.

V usage is TRBV6-1 and J usage is TRBJ2-1; 11 bases are shared with TRBD2. The J segment lost 5 bases and the V segment lost 5 bases, leaving 5 bases of the junction unmatched. The CDR3 extends over 15 amino acids. Germline CDR1 reads MNHNS; CDR2 reads SASEGT. The CDR3 DNA reads as TGTGCCAGCAGTCCCGGACTAGCGGGCAACAATGAGCAGTTCTTC. Amino acid sequence: CASSPGLAGNNEQFF.

In its sample, this clone was seen a few times. The chain joins TRBV6-5 to TRBJ1-3, with D possibly TRBD1 on 6 matching bases. In germline, CDR1 is MNHEY, CDR2 SVGAGI. Between the trimmed V and J ends, which lost 6 bases and 4 bases, there was a span of 13 bases. The CDR3 sequence is 14 residues long. CDR3 sequence: CASSSTGTGNTIYF. The CDR3 DNA sequence: TGTGCCAGCAGCTCTACAGGGACCGGAAACACCATATATTTT.

The chain combines TRBV7-6 with TRBJ2-3; no clear D gene. This CDR3 region has 14 residues. V was shortened by 1 base and J by 2 bases, with 7 bases between the two germline ends. The germline CDR1 and CDR2 sequences are SGHVS and FNYEAQ. This CDR3 is CASSLDLITDTQYF. As DNA, the CDR3 is TGTGCCAGCAGCTTAGACTTGATCACAGATACGCAGTATTTT.

The chain is built from TRBV6-5 and TRBJ2-1, with a weak D call TRBD2 (5 bases). V lost 2 bases and J lost 4, with 6 bases in between. Looked up from germline, CDR1 is MNHEY and CDR2 is SVGAGI. This CDR3 comprises 13 residues. The CDR3 DNA sequence: TGTGCCAGCAGTTACGACTATTACAATGAGCAGTTCTTC. Its protein is CASSYDYYNEQFF.